This T cell receptor (beta chain) was sequenced in a study of T cells in women clearing cervical HPV infection. Study-level information: Cases: HPV16-related CIN3 or worse on histology, a couple of invasive cancers. Notes on the study in general: CIN3+ cases had significantly higher TCR richness than controls; evenness did not differ.

Only in-frame clones appear in the TCRdb table, and some are missing; sequencing was by immunoSEQ multiplex PCR. The sample features roughly 40,000 clones, with about 5% in its top ten. Germline V gives CDR1 SGHTA, CDR2 FQGTGA. The germline V and J ends were trimmed by 2 bases and 0 bases, with 14 bases remaining between them. CDR3 length equals 16 residues. Note on this clone: Antigen unknown. The CDR3 end lies 3 residues beyond the end of the read and is filled in from the germline J gene.

The TCR originated in a woman aged 18-69 years with a cervical HPV16 infection that either progressed to CIN3+ or cleared (not recorded which). The rearrangement joins TRBV7-3 to TRBJ2-7; D may be TRBD2 (7 bases). The sequencing input was blood buffy coat. CDR3 in amino acids: CASSLVAGATSYEQYF. Partial CDR3 DNA: TGTGCCAGCAGCTTAGTGGCGGGGGCGACCTCCTACGAG.